The rows below give T cell receptor beta chains drawn from one sample of a study of blood T cell repertoires in COVID-19. TCRdb's copy holds only in-frame clones and misses some; the assay was immunoSEQ multiplex PCR. The sample consists of roughly 95,000 clones, around 90% of them appearing once. Sequencing was performed on peripheral blood. Receptors originate from a woman aged 50 to 60 in a cohort sampled during active COVID-19. CDR3s include the opening cysteine and the closing phenylalanine or tryptophan. The D gene is left open where the match is weak. Expanded clones get a size class; other rows say once, few or many, or leave the size out.

size | D | J | V | CDR3 | DNA
NA | TRBD1 | TRBJ2-7 | TRBV19 | CASSTTGAEQYF | TGTGCCAGTAGCACCACAGGGGCCGAGCAGTACTTC
NA | NA | TRBJ1-6 | TRBV4-2 | CASSQEGQPNSPLHF | TGTGCCAGCAGCCAGGAGGGGCAGCCAAATTCACCCCTCCACTTT
NA | TRBD1 | TRBJ2-3 | TRBV18 | CASSQLQGASPDTQYF | TGTGCCAGCTCACAACTACAGGGGGCCAGCCCCGATACGCAGTATTTT
NA | NA | TRBJ2-1 | TRBV19 | CASGLQSHSYNEQFF | TGTGCCAGTGGACTACAGTCTCACTCCTACAATGAGCAGTTCTTC
NA | TRBD1 | TRBJ1-2 | TRBV6-5 | CASSSTGRGYTF | TGTGCCAGCAGTTCGACAGGGCGCGGCTACACCTTC
NA | NA | TRBJ2-1 | TRBV27 | CASSSIAAGNNEQFF | TGTGCCAGCAGTTCAATAGCGGCAGGAAACAATGAGCAGTTCTTC
NA | NA | TRBJ1-1 | TRBV5-1 | CASSLGGGGDTEAFF | TGCGCCAGCAGCTTGGGCGGAGGTGGGGACACTGAAGCTTTCTTT
NA | NA | TRBJ1-1 | TRBV19 | CASSNPRGGSTEAFF | TGTGCCAGTAGTAACCCGCGGGGCGGGAGCACTGAAGCTTTCTTT
NA | NA | TRBJ2-7 | TRBV12-3/TRBV12-4 | CASSLSHEQYF | TGTGCCAGCAGTTTAAGCCACGAGCAGTACTTC
NA | TRBD2 | TRBJ2-1 | TRBV7-3 | CASSPRGGPYNEQFF | TGTGCCAGCAGCCCCCGGGGGGGTCCCTACAATGAGCAGTTCTTC
once | NA | TRBJ1-6 | TRBV27 | CASGRRGWSPLHF | TGTGCCAGCGGGCGGCGGGGGTGGTCACCCCTCCACTTT
NA | NA | TRBJ1-1 | TRBV2 | CASRGGVENTEAFF | TGTGCCAGCCGAGGGGGTGTGGAGAACACTGAAGCTTTCTTT
few | TRBD1 | TRBJ2-7 | TRBV10-3 | CAISAQLGSGTEYF | TGTGCCATCAGTGCACAGTTAGGGTCCGGGACAGAGTACTTC
NA | TRBD1 | TRBJ2-3 | TRBV5-1 | CASSWGQGYGTQYF | TGCGCCAGCAGCTGGGGACAGGGGTACGGTACGCAGTATTTT
NA | NA | TRBJ1-1 | TRBV5-4 | CASSWGVRAEAFF | TGTGCCAGCAGCTGGGGGGTTCGGGCTGAAGCTTTCTTT
NA | TRBD1 | TRBJ1-2 | TRBV6-5 | CASSYTGGIGYTF | TGTGCCAGCAGTTACACAGGGGGCATCGGCTACACCTTC
NA | TRBD1 | TRBJ1-4 | TRBV7-9 | CASSQGQSGEKLFF | TGTGCCAGCAGCCAGGGACAGAGTGGTGAAAAACTGTTTTTT
NA | NA | TRBJ1-1 | TRBV19 | CASSSGGSGTEAFF | TGTGCCAGTAGTAGTGGGGGGTCGGGAACTGAAGCTTTCTTT
NA | TRBD2 | TRBJ2-1 | TRBV10-3 | CAIREGTSGYNEQFF | TGTGCCATCAGGGAGGGGACTAGCGGATACAATGAGCAGTTCTTC
NA | NA | TRBJ2-1 | TRBV5-4 | CASSLPRQRHNEQFF | TGTGCCAGCAGCTTGCCCAGACAGAGGCACAATGAGCAGTTCTTC
once | TRBD1 | TRBJ2-3 | TRBV24-1 | CATSGQGVFRDTQYF | TGTGCCACCAGTGGACAGGGGGTATTTAGAGATACGCAGTATTTT
NA | NA | TRBJ1-6 | TRBV9 | CASSEAGKSNSPLHF | TGTGCCAGCAGCGAGGCAGGGAAGTCTAATTCACCCCTCCACTTT
NA | TRBD1 | TRBJ2-5 | TRBV7-6 | CASSLSPVGQGAGETQYF | TGTGCCAGCAGCTTGTCCCCGGTGGGGCAGGGGGCTGGGGAGACCCAGTACTTC
NA | NA | TRBJ2-3 | TRBV29-1 | CSVDFPGHPPGTQYF | TGCAGCGTTGACTTCCCGGGACACCCGCCCGGTACGCAGTATTTT
NA | NA | TRBJ2-1 | TRBV6-6 | CASSDPLVSYNEQFF | TGTGCCAGCAGTGACCCACTAGTTTCCTACAATGAGCAGTTCTTC
NA | TRBD2 | TRBJ2-2 | TRBV5-1 | CASSLAAGHTGELFF | TGCGCCAGCAGCTTGGCAGCGGGGCACACCGGGGAGCTGTTTTTT
once | NA | TRBJ2-3 | TRBV28 | CASSSTGLTDTQYF | TGTGCCAGCAGTTCGACAGGTCTTACAGATACGCAGTATTTT
few | TRBD2 | TRBJ2-7 | TRBV9 | CASSEAGVGYEQYF | TGTGCCAGCAGCGAGGCGGGGGTCGGGTACGAGCAGTACTTC
NA | NA | TRBJ2-5 | TRBV30 | CAWSGSSQETQYF | TGTGCCTGGAGCGGATCTAGCCAAGAGACCCAGTACTTC
NA | NA | TRBJ1-1 | TRBV7-9 | CASGTGLNTEAFF | TGTGCCAGCGGCACAGGGTTGAACACTGAAGCTTTCTTT
NA | NA | TRBJ2-7 | TRBV6-5 | CASSAAGQPVYEQYF | TGTGCCAGCAGCGCGGCGGGACAGCCGGTGTACGAGCAGTACTTC
NA | NA | TRBJ1-2 | TRBV5-8 | CASSLTGVYGYTF | TGTGCCAGCAGCTTGACGGGGGTCTATGGCTACACCTTC
NA | NA | TRBJ1-1 | TRBV2 | CASTWNTEAFF | TGTGCCAGCACGTGGAACACTGAAGCTTTCTTT
NA | TRBD2 | TRBJ2-4 | TRBV19 | CASSPDHSGDGVGIQYF | TGTGCCAGTAGTCCAGACCATAGCGGGGACGGGGTCGGCATTCAGTACTTC
NA | NA | TRBJ2-7 | TRBV4-1 | CASSPRGSGAYEQYF | TGCGCCAGCAGCCCGAGGGGTAGCGGAGCCTACGAGCAGTACTTC
NA | TRBD2 | TRBJ2-5 | TRBV11-2 | CASSLGLTSGREETQYF | TGTGCCAGCAGCTTAGGGCTCACTAGCGGGCGGGAGGAGACCCAGTACTTC
NA | NA | TRBJ2-5 | TRBV6-5 | CASTLRGSKETQYF | TGTGCCAGCACCCTCCGGGGATCCAAAGAGACCCAGTACTTC
NA | TRBD1 | TRBJ1-2 | TRBV3-1/TRBV3-2 | CASSWTGKDGYTF | TGTGCCAGCAGCTGGACAGGGAAAGATGGCTACACCTTC
NA | TRBD2 | TRBJ2-1 | TRBV19 | CASSIAQGLAGYNEQFF | TGTGCCAGTAGTATAGCCCAGGGACTAGCGGGTTACAATGAGCAGTTCTTC